The clone carrying this T cell receptor beta chain was recorded many times. Its antigen is not identified. The data belong to a study of spatial heterogeneity in lung cancer. Study as a whole: Untreated early-stage non-small cell lung cancer patients, 65 to 90 in total, were the donors. General study findings and limits: Ubiquitous expanded tumor TCRs were seen in blood more at resection than at follow-up.

A unique molecular identifier was attached to every TCR cDNA molecule. MiXCR, applied by TCRdb to the 5' RACE reads, yields one record per CDR3 protein. The sample carries 39,000 or so distinct CDR3 sequences, 10% recorded once. As to time point: blood at routine non-recurrence follow-up after resection. Unsorted tumor, nontumor lung tissue or cryopreserved PBMC supplied the whole RNA. The TCR originated in a female donor with early-stage non-small cell lung cancer. The sample was PBMCs, taken at follow-up.

This CDR3 reads CASSPALEAFF. In DNA form, the CDR3 reads TGTGCCAGCAGCCCCGCCCTTGAAGCTTTCTTT. V gene TRBV6-6 combines with J gene TRBJ1-1; no definite D call. Trimming took 6 bases from V and 7 from J, leaving 9 bases between them. CDR3 length: 11 residues. Germline V CDR1 and CDR2: MNHNY, SVGAGI (reference sequence).